This T cell receptor beta chain stems from a study of shared clonotypes between healthy human individuals. Study as a whole: Researchers assigned three CD4 naive, three CD4 memory, two CD8 naive and one CD8 memory plate to each donor. Study-level findings and limits: In general, naive subsets displayed greater estimated richness than memory subsets did.

In the naive CD8 group, cells lacked CD45RO and were positively selected for CCR7, so terminally differentiated effector memory CD45RA+ cells were left out. The CDR3 has 13 amino acids. Looked up from germline, CDR1 is LGHNT and CDR2 is FRNRAP. V lost 1 base, J lost 7 bases, and 8 bases lay in between. Several immunoSEQ plates received, in even portions, the genomic DNA of each subset. Assay: immunoSEQ multiplex PCR; the TCRdb copy retains only in-frame clones and omits some. The sample carries hundreds of thousands of clones, roughly nine tenths recorded once. Details on this clone: The target antigen is unknown.

The rearrangement joins TRBV12-5 to TRBJ1-5, with no clear D. The source material was naive CD8+ T cells sorted from blood. This sequence originates from a young man in good health. Written as DNA, the CDR3 is TGTGCTAGTGGTTTGGACCCCCTACAGCCCCAGCATTTT. Its translation is CASGLDPLQPQHF.